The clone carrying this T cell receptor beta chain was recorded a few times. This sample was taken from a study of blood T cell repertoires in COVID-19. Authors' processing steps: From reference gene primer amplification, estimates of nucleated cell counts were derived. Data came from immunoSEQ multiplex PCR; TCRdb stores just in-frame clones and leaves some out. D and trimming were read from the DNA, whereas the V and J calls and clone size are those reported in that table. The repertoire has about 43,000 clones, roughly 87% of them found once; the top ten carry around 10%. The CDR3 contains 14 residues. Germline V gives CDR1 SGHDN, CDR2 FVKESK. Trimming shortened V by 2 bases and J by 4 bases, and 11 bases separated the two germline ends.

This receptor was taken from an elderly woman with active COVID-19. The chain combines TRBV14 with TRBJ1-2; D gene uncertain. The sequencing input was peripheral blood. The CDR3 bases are TGTGCCAGCAGCCAATCCGGGATGGCCTATGGCTACACCTTC. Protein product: CASSQSGMAYGYTF.